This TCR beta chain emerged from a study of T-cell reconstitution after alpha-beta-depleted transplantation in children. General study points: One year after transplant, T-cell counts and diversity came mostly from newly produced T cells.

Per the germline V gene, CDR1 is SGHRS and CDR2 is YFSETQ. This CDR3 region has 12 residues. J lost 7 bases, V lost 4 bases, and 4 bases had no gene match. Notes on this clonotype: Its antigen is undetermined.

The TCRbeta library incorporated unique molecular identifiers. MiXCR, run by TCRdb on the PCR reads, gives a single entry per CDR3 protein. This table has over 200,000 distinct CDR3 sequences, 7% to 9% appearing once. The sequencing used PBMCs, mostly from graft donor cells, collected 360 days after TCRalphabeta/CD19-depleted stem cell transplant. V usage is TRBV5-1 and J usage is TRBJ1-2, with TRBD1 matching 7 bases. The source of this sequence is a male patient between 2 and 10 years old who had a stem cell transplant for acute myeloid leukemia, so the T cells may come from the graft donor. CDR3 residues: CASSPDRVGYTF. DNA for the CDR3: TGCGCCAGCAGCCCCGACAGGGTTGGCTACACCTTC.